Each of the 8 T cell receptor beta chains below was sequenced from the same sample in a study of blood T cells in healthy people across ages. Sample-barcoded 5' priming and a J-beta primer mix drove a second PCR of about 6 to 12 cycles. TCRdb ran MiXCR on the 5' RACE reads and lists one entry per CDR3 protein. This table has over 950,000 distinct CDR3 sequences, around two fifths appearing once. Sequenced input: blood. All receptors derive from a man aged 18 to 29 in good health.

V usage is TRBV27 and J usage is TRBJ1-2; D is unresolved. From germline, CDR1 is MNHEY and CDR2 SMNVEV (reference sequence). Trimming pared 5 bases from V and 4 bases from J, leaving 14 bases between. CDR3 length: 14 amino acids. The CDR3, as DNA: TGTGCCAGCAGTGTAGAGGGCACGAGCTATGGCTACACCTTC. Protein: CASSVEGTSYGYTF.

V is TRBV9 and J is TRBJ1-6; possible D gene TRBD1, 6 bases. V was shortened by 3 bases and J by 4 bases, with 11 bases between the two germline ends. The CDR3 runs 15 residues. Per the germline V gene, CDR1 is SGDLS and CDR2 is YYNGEE. For the CDR3, the DNA is TGTGCCAGCAGCGCCTGGGGGACATATAATTCACCCCTCCACTTT. As protein: CASSAWGTYNSPLHF. Full variable domain (missing parts from reference TRBV9 and TRBJ1-6): DSGVTQTPKHLITATGQRVTLRCSPRSGDLSVYWYQQSLDQGLQFLIQYYNGEERAKGNILERFSAQQFPDLHSELNLSSLELGDSALYFCASSAWGTYNSPLHFGNGTRLTVT.

This clonotype came up a few times. The chain joins TRBV4-1 to TRBJ1-2; 9 bases agree with TRBD1. The length of the CDR3 is 16 residues. With V trimmed by 0 bases and J by 3 bases, 5 bases remained unmatched. The germline V gene encodes CDR1 MGHRA and CDR2 YSYEKL. CDR3 loop: CASSQERTGVHYGYTF. CDR3 coding DNA: TGCGCCAGCAGCCAAGAAAGGACAGGGGTCCACTATGGCTACACCTTC.

This clonotype is a singleton in its sample. The chain employs TRBV9 and TRBJ1-2, with D tentatively TRBD1 (5 bases). V was trimmed by 2 bases and J by 8 bases, leaving 19 bases between them. Per germline, CDR1 SGDLS and CDR2 YYNGEE. This CDR3 is 15 amino acids long. Written as DNA, the CDR3 is TGTGCCAGCAGCGTTGGACCCGGGACCGAGATAGGCTACACCTTC. Amino acids: CASSVGPGTEIGYTF.

This rearrangement joins TRBV5-5 to TRBJ2-2; the D gene could be TRBD1 or TRBD2 (5 bases each). V lost 2 bases and J lost 1, with 12 bases in between. There are 16 residues in the CDR3. Germline loops: CDR1 SGHKS, CDR2 YYEKEE (reference sequence). The CDR3 here is CASSFYSGRNTGELFF. Here the CDR3 DNA reads TGTGCCAGCAGCTTTTACTCGGGACGGAACACCGGGGAGCTGTTTTTT.

For the CDR3, the DNA is TGCGCCAGCAGCCGGGAACAGGGACTCAGTGGCTACACCTTC. Translation: CASSREQGLSGYTF. The chain carries TRBV4-1 and TRBJ1-2; TRBD1 might be the D (6 bases). Germline V gene lookup returns CDR1 MGHRA and CDR2 YSYEKL. CDR3 length equals 14 residues. V shed 4 bases and J shed 7 bases, with 16 bases lying between them.

This chain links TRBV7-9 with TRBJ1-2; possible D gene TRBD1, 5 bases. CDR1 is SEHNR, CDR2 FQNEAQ, per germline (reference sequence). The CDR3 covers 16 residues. V shed 3 bases and J shed 1 base, with 15 bases lying between them. CDR3 in DNA: TGTGCCAGCAGCTTCACCGGGACGGCGCGTAACTATGGCTACACCTTC. Translated, it gives CASSFTGTARNYGYTF.

The CDR3 region is CSAGVFSNEQFF. For the CDR3, the DNA is TGCAGCGCCGGAGTTTTTTCCAATGAGCAGTTCTTC. The V and J genes are TRBV29-1 and TRBJ2-1, with D unresolved. The V and J ends lost 7 bases and 6 bases respectively, with 13 bases between them. In germline, CDR1 is SQVTM, CDR2 ANQGSEA. The CDR3 is made up of 12 amino acids.